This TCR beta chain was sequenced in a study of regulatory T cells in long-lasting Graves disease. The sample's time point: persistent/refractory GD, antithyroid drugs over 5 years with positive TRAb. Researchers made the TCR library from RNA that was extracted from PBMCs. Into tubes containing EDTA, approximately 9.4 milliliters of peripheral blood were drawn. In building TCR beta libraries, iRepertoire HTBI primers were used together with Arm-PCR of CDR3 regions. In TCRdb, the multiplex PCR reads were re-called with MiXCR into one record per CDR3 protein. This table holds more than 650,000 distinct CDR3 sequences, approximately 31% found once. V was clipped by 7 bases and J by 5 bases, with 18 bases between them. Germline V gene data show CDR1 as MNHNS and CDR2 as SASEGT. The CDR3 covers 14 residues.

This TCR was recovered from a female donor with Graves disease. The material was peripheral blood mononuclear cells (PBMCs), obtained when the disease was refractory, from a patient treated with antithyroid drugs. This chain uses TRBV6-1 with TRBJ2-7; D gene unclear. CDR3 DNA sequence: TGTGCCAGCACCCGGTTGGGCCCCCTCGACGAGCAGTACTTC. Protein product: CASTRLGPLDEQYF.